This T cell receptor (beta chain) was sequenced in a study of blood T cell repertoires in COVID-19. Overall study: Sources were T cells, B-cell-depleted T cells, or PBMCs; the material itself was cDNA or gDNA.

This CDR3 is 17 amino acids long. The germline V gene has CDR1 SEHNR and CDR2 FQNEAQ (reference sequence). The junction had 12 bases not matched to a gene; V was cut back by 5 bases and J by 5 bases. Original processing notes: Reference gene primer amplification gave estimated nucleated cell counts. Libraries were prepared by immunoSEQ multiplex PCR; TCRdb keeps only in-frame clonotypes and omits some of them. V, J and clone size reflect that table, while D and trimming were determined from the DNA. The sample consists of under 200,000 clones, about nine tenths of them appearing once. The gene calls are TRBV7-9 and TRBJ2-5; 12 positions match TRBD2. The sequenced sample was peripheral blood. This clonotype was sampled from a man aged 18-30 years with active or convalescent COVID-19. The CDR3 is CASSPTGTSGRRETQYF. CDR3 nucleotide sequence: TGTGCCAGCAGCCCCACCGGGACTAGCGGGCGGCGGGAGACCCAGTACTTC. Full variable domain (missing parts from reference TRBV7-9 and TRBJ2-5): DTGVSQNPRHKITKRGQNVTFRCDPISEHNRLYWYRQTLGQGPEFLTYFQNEAQLEKSRLLSDRFSAERPKGSFSTLEIQRTEQGDSAMYLCASSPTGTSGRRETQYFGPGTRLLVL.